This T cell receptor beta chain was identified in a study of PD-1 blockade in classical Hodgkin lymphoma. Findings and limits, study-wide: Why the repertoires differ is still unclear, perhaps disease activity or prior therapy. Complete responders had baseline diversity similar to newly diagnosed patients.

Turning to this clone: The antigen is not known.

V was shortened by 1 base and J by 5 bases, with 12 bases between the two germline ends. This CDR3 is built from 15 residues. CDR1 is SEHNR and CDR2 is FQNEAQ in the germline V gene (reference sequence). Every patient experienced relapse after autologous stem cell transplantation, and brentuximab vedotin exposure varied. The repertoire was sequenced with immunoSEQ multiplex PCR; TCRdb's copy has only in-frame clones and lacks some. The sample contains around 100,000 clones, approximately 90% of which appear only once. The chain joins TRBV7-9 to TRBJ1-5; D may be TRBD1 (6 bases). Source: peripheral blood mononuclear cells (PBMCs), taken before the second cycle of nivolumab. The sequence was obtained from a human donor with classical Hodgkin lymphoma. The CDR3 sequence: CASSLGRQGYQPQHF. The CDR3 DNA is TGTGCCAGCAGCTTAGGACGGCAGGGGTATCAGCCCCAGCATTTT.